This TCR beta chain came from a study of cytomegalovirus exposure and HLA in healthy donors. PCR primers comprised 60 Vbeta and 13 Jbeta primers. Profiling relied on immunoSEQ multiplex PCR, and the TCRdb table lists in-frame clones only, not all of them. The sample data list 150,000 to 200,000 clones. The CDR3 sequence is 13 residues long. V gave up 4 bases and J gave up 6 bases, with 9 bases separating them. Germline values: CDR1 SNHLY, CDR2 FYNNEI. Input material: PBMCs. This receptor was taken from a woman aged 55-69 years in good health and CMV-seronegative. This chain links TRBV2 with TRBJ1-4; no firm D call. The CDR3 nucleotides read TGTGCCAGCAGTGGACGGGTATATGAAAAACTGTTTTTT. Translating gives CASSGRVYEKLFF.